This TCR beta chain was sequenced for a study of T-cell memory formation after mild COVID-19. V lost 7 bases to trimming and J lost 1 base, with 10 bases between them. CDR3 length: 13 amino acids. In this sample, this clonotype turned up a few times. MiXCR, applied by TCRdb to the 5' RACE reads, yields one record per CDR3 protein. The data contain roughly 180,000 distinct CDR3 sequences, roughly 18% of them singletons. The receptor was isolated from a man younger than 35 who had mild COVID-19 (a few samples of this study predate the infection). Cell type and time point are not known. Sequenced sample: PBMCs or a T cell subset sorted from them (not recorded which). This chain uses TRBV12-3 or TRBV12-4 with TRBJ1-1; D is ambiguous. The CDR3 DNA follows: TGTGCCAGCACCCCTTCTAGGAACACTGAAGCTTTCTTT. Protein product: CASTPSRNTEAFF.